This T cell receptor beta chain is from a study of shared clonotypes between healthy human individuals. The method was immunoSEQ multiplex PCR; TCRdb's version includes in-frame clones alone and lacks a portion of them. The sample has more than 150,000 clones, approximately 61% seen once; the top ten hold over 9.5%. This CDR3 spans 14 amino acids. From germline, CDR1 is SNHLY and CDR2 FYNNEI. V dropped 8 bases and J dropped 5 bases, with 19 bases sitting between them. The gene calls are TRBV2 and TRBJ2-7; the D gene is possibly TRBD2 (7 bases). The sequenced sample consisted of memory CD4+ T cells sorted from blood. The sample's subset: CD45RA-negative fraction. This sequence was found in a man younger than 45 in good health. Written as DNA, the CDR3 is TGTGCCAGCTCCGGGGGGCCATGGGCCAACGAGCAGTACTTC. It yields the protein CASSGGPWANEQYF. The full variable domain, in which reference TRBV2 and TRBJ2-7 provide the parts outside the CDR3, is EPEVTQTPSHQVTQMGQEVILRCVPISNHLYFYWYRQILGQKVEFLVSFYNNEISEKSEIFDDQFSVERPDGSNFTLKIRSTKLEDSAMYFCASSGGPWANEQYFGPGTRLTVT.